Listed here are 27 T cell receptor beta chains from one sample, sequenced in a study of early T cells in non-severe SARS-CoV-2 infection (dated by TCRdb to the early 2020s). The library was made by 5' RACE. TCRdb shows the sequencer as NextSeq 500. TCRdb trimmed public reads at Q25 via fastp, called clones via MiXCR and kept in-frame beta chains. A single entry per CDR3 protein holds the most common genes and DNA from its merged rows. The sample yields 95,000 to 150,000 distinct CDR3 sequences; more than 13% were counted once. The ten largest clones take up just over 20% of the sample. Material for sequencing was whole blood. The receptors were sampled from an adult who was a healthcare worker with PCR-confirmed SARS-CoV-2 infection or an uninfected control (not recorded which).

This clonotype was observed a single time. The chain employs TRBV12-3 or TRBV12-4 and TRBJ1-2; D is perhaps TRBD1 (5 bases). The V and J ends lost 5 bases and 1 base respectively, with 8 bases between them. This CDR3 is built from 13 residues. As DNA, the CDR3 is TGTGCCAGCAGTGGGACGGATAACTATGGCTACACCTTC. Translation gives CASSGTDNYGYTF.

The chain is built from TRBV6-4 and TRBJ1-4; no firm D call. This CDR3 spans 13 amino acids. Trimming cost V 6 bases and J 4 bases, with 9 bases left between them. The germline V gene encodes CDR1 MRHNA and CDR2 SNTAGT. CDR3 DNA: TGTGCCAGCAGCTCCGAACTTAATGAAAAACTGTTTTTT. Translation gives CASSSELNEKLFF.

This clonotype was picked up a small number of times. The chain carries TRBV29-1 and TRBJ1-2, with D tentatively TRBD1 (5 bases). The V and J ends lost 7 bases and 3 bases respectively, with 18 bases between them. Germline assignment: CDR1 SQVTM and CDR2 ANQGSEA. CDR3 length: 14 residues. CDR3 DNA sequence: TGCAGCGCCGGAAGGACAAACCCTCACTATGGCTACACCTTC. It encodes CSAGRTNPHYGYTF.

This clonotype was detected only a few times. The chain combines TRBV5-1 with TRBJ1-4; D is uncertain. V lost 0 bases to trimming and J lost 4 bases, with 16 bases between them. Germline values: CDR1 SGHRS, CDR2 YFSETQ. This CDR3 has 17 residues. In nucleotides, the CDR3 is TGCGCCAGCAGCTTGGGAACTGGCTCGCCTCATAATGAAAAACTGTTTTTT. The encoded protein is CASSLGTGSPHNEKLFF.

This clonotype came up a few times. The chain uses TRBV6-1 and TRBJ1-4; D call uncertain. There are 15 residues in the CDR3. Germline V gene sequence: CDR1 MNHNS, CDR2 SASEGT. V lost 2 bases and J 1 base, leaving 8 bases between the germline ends. In DNA form, the CDR3 reads TGTGCCAGCAGTGAATTCGGAGGAACTAATGAAAAACTGTTTTTT. The encoded protein is CASSEFGGTNEKLFF.

The chain combines TRBV7-9 with TRBJ2-5, with 8 nucleotides matching TRBD1. V lost 4 bases to trimming and J lost 2 bases; unmatched junction nucleotides: 6. CDR3 size: 15 residues. CDR1 is SEHNR and CDR2 is FQNEAQ in the germline V gene (reference sequence). As DNA, the CDR3 is TGTGCCAGCAGCTCGGACAGGGCGGGACAAGAGACCCAGTACTTC. Translated: CASSSDRAGQETQYF.

The chain links TRBV4-1 to TRBJ2-2; D is unclear. Germline assignment: CDR1 MGHRA and CDR2 YSYEKL. This CDR3 region has 15 residues. With 0 bases removed from V and 4 bases from J, the gap between germline ends came to 9 bases. The CDR3 reads CASSQEGSFTGELFF. CDR3 coding DNA: TGCGCCAGCAGCCAAGAAGGATCCTTCACCGGGGAGCTGTTTTTT.

This clonotype was recorded a few times. The CDR3 loop is CASSLMSEDKLFF. CDR3 sequence (DNA): TGTGCCAGCAGTTTGATGAGTGAGGACAAACTGTTTTTT. The V call is TRBV12-3 or TRBV12-4, the J call TRBJ1-4; no reliable D call. V was shortened by 3 bases and J by 11 bases, with 13 bases between the two germline ends. The CDR3 runs to 13 residues.

This rearrangement joins TRBV13 to TRBJ2-2; D is perhaps TRBD2 (5 bases). Germline CDR1 PRHDT, CDR2 FYEKMQ (reference sequence). V lost 3 bases to trimming and J lost 4 bases, with 12 bases between them. The CDR3 covers 15 residues. In nucleotides, the CDR3 is TGTGCCAGCAGCTTTGGGGAGCCGAGCACCGGGGAGCTGTTTTTT. Translation gives CASSFGEPSTGELFF.

This clonotype was seen a few times. V gene TRBV2 combines with J gene TRBJ2-5; TRBD1 matches at 9 bases. The CDR3 sequence is 14 residues long. V lost 3 bases, J lost 7 bases, and 6 bases stayed unmatched. CDR1 SNHLY and CDR2 FYNNEI come from the germline V gene. The CDR3 spells CASSERTGVRTQYF. Written as DNA, the CDR3 is TGTGCCAGCAGTGAGCGGACAGGGGTCCGGACCCAGTACTTC.

This clonotype was recorded many times. The J gene is TRBJ1-4, the V gene TRBV12-3 or TRBV12-4; D is undetermined. The CDR3 is made up of 12 amino acids. V gave up 3 bases and J gave up 7 bases, with 6 bases separating them. For the CDR3, the DNA is TGTGCCAGCAGTTTGCTCGGTGAAAAACTGTTTTTT. Encoded protein: CASSLLGEKLFF.

The genes are TRBV3-1 and TRBJ1-1; 7 nucleotides line up with TRBD1. The V gene end was trimmed by 6 bases and the J gene end by 3 bases; junction bases not matched to a gene: 4. This CDR3 is 13 amino acids long. The germline CDR1 and CDR2 sequences are LGHDT and YNNKEL (reference sequence). CDR3 region: CASRRDSYTEAFF. CDR3 nucleotides: TGTGCCAGCAGAAGGGACAGTTACACTGAAGCTTTCTTT.

In this sample, this clonotype turned up a few times. The V call is TRBV29-1, the J call TRBJ1-1, with D hard to call. The germline V gene encodes CDR1 SQVTM and CDR2 ANQGSEA. This CDR3 spans 14 amino acids. Trimming cost V 4 bases and J 3 bases, with 15 bases left between them. CDR3 DNA: TGCAGCGTTGGCCTTATGGGAAGCCACACTGAAGCTTTCTTT. Residues: CSVGLMGSHTEAFF.

The V gene is TRBV12-3 or TRBV12-4, the J gene TRBJ2-3; D is perhaps TRBD1 (8 bases). The CDR3 spans 15 residues. V lost 8 bases to trimming and J lost 3 bases, with 18 bases between them. DNA of the CDR3: TGTGCCAGCGGCCACAGGGGGGGCGGGACAGATACGCAGTATTTT. This sequence encodes CASGHRGGGTDTQYF.

The rearrangement joins TRBV14 to TRBJ2-2; no definite D call. CDR1 and CDR2 from the germline V gene are SGHDN and FVKESK. The CDR3 length is 11 residues. The ends were cut back, 5 bases at V and 7 bases at J, with 5 bases in the middle. CDR3 sequence: CASSGGGELFF. CDR3 DNA sequence: TGTGCCAGCAGCGGTGGCGGGGAGCTGTTTTTT.

Many counts were recorded for this clonotype. J is TRBJ1-2 and V is TRBV6-1; 7 bases agree with TRBD1. V was clipped by 2 bases and J by 10 bases; unmatched bases: 13. Germline CDR1 reads MNHNS; CDR2 reads SASEGT. This CDR3 region has 15 residues. The CDR3 is CASSENLRDSLDYTF. The CDR3, as DNA: TGTGCCAGCAGTGAAAACTTGCGGGACAGCTTGGACTACACCTTC.

This clonotype was seen only a few times. The chain is built from TRBV12-3 or TRBV12-4 and TRBJ1-5; a weak D match, TRBD1 (5 bases). Trimming removed 4 bases from V and 6 bases from J, with 7 bases in between. This CDR3 spans 12 amino acids. CDR3 loop: CASSYRRQPQHF. The DNA for the CDR3 is TGTGCCAGCAGTTACAGGCGTCAGCCCCAGCATTTT.

This clonotype was detected many times. The chain joins TRBV3-1 to TRBJ2-3; D unresolved. The CDR3 consists of 12 residues. The V gene's germline CDR1 is LGHDT and CDR2 YNNKEL (reference sequence). Between the trimmed V and J ends, which lost 5 bases and 0 bases, there was a span of 3 bases. The CDR3 DNA sequence: TGTGCCAGCAGCAAGAGCACAGATACGCAGTATTTT. Its translation: CASSKSTDTQYF.

This clonotype was detected only a few times. This sequence joins TRBV5-1 and TRBJ1-2; 9 bases are shared with TRBD1. Germline lookup yields CDR1 SGHRS and CDR2 YFSETQ. The V gene end was trimmed by 4 bases and the J gene end by 8 bases; junction bases not matched to a gene: 12. This CDR3 has 15 amino acids. The CDR3 bases are TGCGCCAGCAGCCTAGCCCTACAGGGGGCGTTGGGCTACACCTTC. Translation: CASSLALQGALGYTF.

The sample holds a few counts of this clonotype. The chain uses TRBV2 and TRBJ1-1; a possible D gene is TRBD1 (6 bases). This CDR3 contains 13 residues. V lost 7 bases to trimming and J lost 5 bases, with 14 bases between them. CDR1 is SNHLY and CDR2 is FYNNEI in the germline V gene. CDR3 coding DNA: TGTGCCAGCACCCAGGGGAGCCTGACTGAAGCTTTCTTT. Its translation: CASTQGSLTEAFF. Combining the CDR3 with reference TRBV2 and TRBJ1-1 gives the whole variable domain EPEVTQTPSHQVTQMGQEVILRCVPISNHLYFYWYRQILGQKVEFLVSFYNNEISEKSEIFDDQFSVERPDGSNFTLKIRSTKLEDSAMYFCASTQGSLTEAFFGQGTRLTVV.

This clonotype was counted a single time. The V call is TRBV2, the J call TRBJ2-5, with D perhaps TRBD2 (6 bases). Germline CDR1 reads SNHLY; CDR2 reads FYNNEI. Trimming took off 7 bases at V and 4 bases at J, with 13 bases between the two ends. This CDR3 spans 13 amino acids. CDR3 nucleotides: TGTGCCAGCACTGGGGGGTTGTCAGAGACCCAGTACTTC. It codes for CASTGGLSETQYF.

This clonotype has just a few counts. The chain links TRBV7-6 to TRBJ2-7; 7 bases fit TRBD2. V shed 5 bases and J 2 bases; nucleotides not matched to a gene: 9. CDR1 and CDR2 (germline): SGHVS, FNYEAQ. The CDR3 consists of 15 residues. DNA for the CDR3: TGTGCCAGCAGCAGCTGGGAGGGTCACACCTACGAGCAGTACTTC. Its translation is CASSSWEGHTYEQYF. Complete variable domain (other parts from reference TRBV7-6 and TRBJ2-7): GAGVSQSPRYKVTKRGQDVALRCDPISGHVSLYWYRQALGQGPEFLTYFNYEAQQDKSGLPNDRFSAERPEGSISTLTIQRTEQRDSAMYRCASSSWEGHTYEQYFGPGTRLTVT.

This clonotype occurred a few times. The chain uses TRBV20-1 and TRBJ1-5, with a tentative D call TRBD1 (6 bases). Germline V gives CDR1 DFQATT, CDR2 SNEGSKA (reference sequence). The CDR3 is made up of 12 amino acids. The ends were cut back, 3 bases at V and 7 bases at J, with 10 bases in the middle. The DNA of the CDR3 is TGCAGTGCTAGTTCAGGGGACCAGCCCCAGCATTTT. This encodes CSASSGDQPQHF.

The chain employs TRBV7-9 and TRBJ2-1; D is perhaps TRBD2 (5 bases). The CDR3 extends over 15 amino acids. The germline V gene has CDR1 SEHNR and CDR2 FQNEAQ (reference sequence). Deletions cut 5 bases from V and 5 bases from J, with 16 bases between. CDR3 loop: CASSTSGRANNEQFF. CDR3 bases: TGTGCCAGCAGCACCAGCGGAAGGGCGAACAATGAGCAGTTCTTC.

This clonotype has more than one count but fewer than ten. The chain employs TRBV7-2 and TRBJ2-5; D not certain. The V end was cut by 5 bases, the J end by 2 bases, with 12 bases between. The germline V gene encodes CDR1 SGHTA and CDR2 FQGNSA. The CDR3 contains 14 residues. CDR3 sequence: CASSNRQAQETQYF. The CDR3 DNA is TGTGCCAGCAGCAACCGACAAGCACAAGAGACCCAGTACTTC.

The chain combines TRBV29-1 with TRBJ2-5; TRBD2 matches 7 bases. The CDR3 is 15 amino acids. Per the germline V gene, CDR1 is SQVTM and CDR2 is ANQGSEA. V lost 2 bases and J lost 3; bases outside the gene matches: 9. The CDR3: CSVEPLWDYEETQYF. The CDR3 nucleotides are TGCAGCGTTGAACCCCTCTGGGACTACGAAGAGACCCAGTACTTC.

A few counts support this clonotype. The V call is TRBV7-9, the J call TRBJ2-7; 10 positions agree with TRBD2. The germline CDR1 and CDR2 sequences are SEHNR and FQNEAQ (reference sequence). V dropped 4 bases and J dropped 6; count of bases not matched to a gene: 6. The CDR3 has 14 amino acids. The CDR3 loop is CASSSPGLALEQYF. CDR3 DNA: TGTGCCAGCAGCTCGCCGGGACTAGCGCTCGAGCAGTACTTC.